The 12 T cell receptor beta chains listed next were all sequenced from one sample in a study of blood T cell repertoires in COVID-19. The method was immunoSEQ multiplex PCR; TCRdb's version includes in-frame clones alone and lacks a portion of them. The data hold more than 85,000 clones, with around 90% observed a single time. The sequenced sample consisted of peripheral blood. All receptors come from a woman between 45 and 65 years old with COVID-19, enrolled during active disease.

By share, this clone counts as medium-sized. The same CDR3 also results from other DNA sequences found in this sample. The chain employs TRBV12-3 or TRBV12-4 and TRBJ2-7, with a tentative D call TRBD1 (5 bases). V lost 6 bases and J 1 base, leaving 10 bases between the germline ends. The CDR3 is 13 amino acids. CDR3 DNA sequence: TGTGCCAGCAGCGCCGACAGTTCCTACGAGCAGTACTTC. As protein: CASSADSSYEQYF.

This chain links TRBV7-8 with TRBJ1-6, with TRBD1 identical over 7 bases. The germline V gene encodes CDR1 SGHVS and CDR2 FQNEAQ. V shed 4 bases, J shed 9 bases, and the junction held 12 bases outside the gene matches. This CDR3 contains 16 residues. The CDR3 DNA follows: TGTGCCAGCAGCTCCGCAGGGGGGCGTCTTAGTTCACCCCTCCACTTT. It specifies CASSSAGGRLSSPLHF.

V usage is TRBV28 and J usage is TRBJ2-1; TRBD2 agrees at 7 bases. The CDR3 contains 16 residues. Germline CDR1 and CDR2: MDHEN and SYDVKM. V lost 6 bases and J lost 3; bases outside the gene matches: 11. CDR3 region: CASREPRGEGYNEQFF. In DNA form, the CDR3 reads TGTGCCAGCAGAGAGCCTCGGGGGGAGGGCTACAATGAGCAGTTCTTC.

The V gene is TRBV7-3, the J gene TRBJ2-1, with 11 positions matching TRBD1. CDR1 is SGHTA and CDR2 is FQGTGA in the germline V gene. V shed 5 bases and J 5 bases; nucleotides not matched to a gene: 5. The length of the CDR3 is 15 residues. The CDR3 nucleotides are TGTGCCAGCAGCCCCGGGACAGGGGGGCACAATGAGCAGTTCTTC. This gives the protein CASSPGTGGHNEQFF.

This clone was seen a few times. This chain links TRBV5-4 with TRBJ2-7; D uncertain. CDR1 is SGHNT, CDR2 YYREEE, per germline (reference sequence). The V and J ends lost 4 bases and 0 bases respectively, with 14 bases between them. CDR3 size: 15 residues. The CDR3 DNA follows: TGTGCCAGCAGCGATATCATGCGCCTCTCCTACGAGCAGTACTTC. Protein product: CASSDIMRLSYEQYF.

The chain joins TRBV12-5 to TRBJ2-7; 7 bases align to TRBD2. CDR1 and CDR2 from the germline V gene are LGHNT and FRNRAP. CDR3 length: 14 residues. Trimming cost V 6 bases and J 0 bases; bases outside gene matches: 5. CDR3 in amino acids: CASGPGGVSYEQYF. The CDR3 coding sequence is TGTGCTAGTGGCCCGGGGGGTGTCTCCTACGAGCAGTACTTC.

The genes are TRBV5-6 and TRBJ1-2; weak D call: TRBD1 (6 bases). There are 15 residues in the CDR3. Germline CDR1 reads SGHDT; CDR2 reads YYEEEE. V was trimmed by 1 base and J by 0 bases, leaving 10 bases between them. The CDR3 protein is CASSLPTGPNYGYTF. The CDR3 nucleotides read TGTGCCAGCAGCTTGCCGACAGGTCCTAACTATGGCTACACCTTC.

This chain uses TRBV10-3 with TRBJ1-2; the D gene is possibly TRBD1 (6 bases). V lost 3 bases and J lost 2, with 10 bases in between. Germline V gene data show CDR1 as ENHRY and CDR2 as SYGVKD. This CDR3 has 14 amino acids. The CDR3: CAISEYRENYGYTF. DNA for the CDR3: TGTGCCATCAGTGAATACAGGGAGAACTATGGCTACACCTTC.

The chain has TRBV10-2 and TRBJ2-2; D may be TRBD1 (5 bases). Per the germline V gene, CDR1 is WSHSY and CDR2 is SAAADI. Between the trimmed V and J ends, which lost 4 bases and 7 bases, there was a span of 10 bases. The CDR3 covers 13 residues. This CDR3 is CASSVIGVGELFF. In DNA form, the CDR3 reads TGCGCCAGCAGTGTGATAGGGGTCGGGGAGCTGTTTTTT.

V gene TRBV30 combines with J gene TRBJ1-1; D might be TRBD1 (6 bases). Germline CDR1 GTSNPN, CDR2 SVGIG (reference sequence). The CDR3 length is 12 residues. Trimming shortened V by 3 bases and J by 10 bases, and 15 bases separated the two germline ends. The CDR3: CAWSRGGWGAFF. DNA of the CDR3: TGTGCCTGGAGCCGTGGGGGCTGGGGAGCTTTCTTT.

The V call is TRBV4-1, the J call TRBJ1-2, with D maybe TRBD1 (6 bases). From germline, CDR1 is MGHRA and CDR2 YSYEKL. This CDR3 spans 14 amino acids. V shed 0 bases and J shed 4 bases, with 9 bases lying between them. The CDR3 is CASSQDPQGYGYTF. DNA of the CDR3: TGCGCCAGCAGCCAAGATCCACAGGGCTATGGCTACACCTTC.

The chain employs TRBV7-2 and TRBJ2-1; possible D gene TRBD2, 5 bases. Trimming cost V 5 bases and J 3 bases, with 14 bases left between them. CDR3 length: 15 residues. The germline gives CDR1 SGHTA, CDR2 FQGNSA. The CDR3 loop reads CASSLERVLYNEQFF. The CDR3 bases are TGTGCCAGCAGCCTGGAGAGGGTACTCTACAATGAGCAGTTCTTC.